The sequence of this T cell receptor beta chain was determined in a study of T cells in Graves' hyperthyroidism and ophthalmopathy. Study-wide results and limits: Before onset, by a median of approximately 6.2 months, the model predicted ophthalmopathy.

TCR beta CDR3 region amplification was performed from RNA transcripts. HTBI primers were employed in a first-round RT-PCR of the TCR CDR3. TCRdb itself ran the multiplex PCR reads through MiXCR, one entry per CDR3 protein. Of about 600,000 distinct CDR3 sequences listed, about 14% are singletons. Disease lasting under 3 months, a NOSPECS grade of at least 4, and a Clinical Activity Score of at least 3 were features of the ophthalmopathy patients. Clinical symptoms, serum thyroxine and TRAb, thyroid ultrasound and orbital computed tomography were used for the diagnoses. Around 9.9 ml of fresh peripheral blood supplied the PBMCs. This clonotype has a handful of counts. Antigen: not known. The CDR3 totals 14 residues. V was pared by 2 bases and J by 7 bases, with 5 bases of the junction left unmatched. The germline V gene encodes CDR1 MGHDK and CDR2 SYGVNS.

Sequenced material: blood. The J gene is TRBJ1-2, the V gene TRBV25-1; 9 bases are a match to TRBD1. This TCR was recovered from a young woman with Graves' ophthalmopathy. CDR3 amino acids: CASSERGQGAGYTF. DNA of the CDR3: TGTGCCAGCAGTGAAAGGGGACAGGGCGCTGGCTACACCTTC.